This T cell receptor (beta chain) appears in the sequencing data of a study of beta chain features in type 1 diabetes. This clone was seen at least ten times. Its antigen is unidentified. Every bit of the isolated RNA underwent reverse transcription, so sequencing read expressed TCRB transcripts. Repertoires were generated with immunoSEQ multiplex PCR, while TCRdb's copy carries only in-frame clones and drops some. The profile shows about 340,000 clones, approximately 13% of them singletons. Study-wide findings and caveats: Among patients with Type 1 diabetes, TCRB CDR3s were moderately but significantly shorter in every one of the four CD4+ subsets.

V gave up 4 bases and J gave up 4 bases; unmatched junction bases: 7. Germline V gene data show CDR1 as KGHSH and CDR2 as LQKENI. The CDR3 runs 14 residues. Sequenced sample: naive CD4+ T cells from blood. The genes are TRBV18 and TRBJ2-7, with 7 positions matching TRBD1. The TCR comes from a woman between 18 and 29 years old with type 1 diabetes. The CDR3 reads CASSQKDRPYEQYF. Here the CDR3 DNA reads TGTGCCAGCTCACAAAAGGACAGGCCATACGAGCAGTACTTC. The variable domain in full, with the rest retrieved from reference TRBV18 and TRBJ2-7, is NAGVMQNPRHLVRRRGQEARLRCSPMKGHSHVYWYRQLPEEGLKFMVYLQKENIIDESGMPKERFSAEFPKEGPSILRIQQVVRGDSAAYFCASSQKDRPYEQYFGPGTRLTVT.